Sequencing of this T cell receptor beta chain was carried out in a study of blood T cell repertoires in COVID-19. Looking at the study overall: Researchers got acute and convalescent COVID-19 samples from the United States, Italy and Spain. Sample material is recorded as cDNA or gDNA derived from T cells, B-cell-depleted T cells, or PBMCs.

V was pared by 5 bases and J by 5 bases, with 13 bases between. Per germline, CDR1 MNHEY and CDR2 SVGAGI. The CDR3 covers 14 residues. The method was immunoSEQ multiplex PCR; TCRdb's version includes in-frame clones alone and lacks a portion of them. The repertoire holds 200,000 to 250,000 clones, with 65% to 90% as singletons. This sequence was found in a man of 80 years or more with acute or convalescent COVID-19. The specimen was peripheral blood. The gene calls are TRBV6-5 and TRBJ1-5, with a weak D call TRBD1 (5 bases). Here the CDR3 DNA reads TGTGCCAGCAGTCTAGGGGCGAGTGATCAGCCCCAGCATTTT. Protein product: CASSLGASDQPQHF.